These 23 T cell receptor beta chains came from one sample sequenced in a study of early T cells in non-severe SARS-CoV-2 infection. TCRdb fed the 5' RACE reads into MiXCR, producing one record per CDR3 protein. The repertoire holds about 52,000 distinct CDR3 sequences, with approximately 8.4% as singletons. The material sequenced was whole blood. Receptors were obtained from an adult who was a healthcare worker with PCR-confirmed SARS-CoV-2 infection or an uninfected control (not recorded which).

By share, this clonotype ranks as medium-sized. The rearrangement joins TRBV29-1 to TRBJ2-1; D is possibly TRBD2 (7 bases). Germline V CDR1 and CDR2: SQVTM, ANQGSEA. The CDR3 extends over 15 amino acids. V lost 5 bases to trimming and J lost 9 bases, with 23 bases between them. CDR3 nucleotide sequence: TGCAGCGTTCGTGTGGGGGGGGGCCGCGTTGGTGAGCAGTTCTTC. Protein product: CSVRVGGGRVGEQFF.

The V call is TRBV12-3 or TRBV12-4, the J call TRBJ2-7; 13 nucleotides align to TRBD2. Losses at the gene ends were 6 bases for V and 2 bases for J; bases not matched to a gene: 4. There are 15 residues in the CDR3. The CDR3 nucleotides are TGTGCCAGCAGGTCCGGGACTAGCGGGGCCTACGAGCAGTACTTC. It encodes CASRSGTSGAYEQYF.

About this clonotype itself: A much larger clone differs from this one at a single base, so this may be a read error. In this CDR3 the conserved last residue, phenylalanine or tryptophan, is missing, so a read error is likely. The limits of the CDR3 on the DNA are not certain, so only TCRdb's listed CDR3 is given. The chain is built from TRBV5-6 and TRBJ2-1; TRBD2, the D gene given by the table, was not confirmed from the DNA. Both ends counted, the CDR3 spans 16 residues. The V gene's germline CDR1 is SGHDT and CDR2 YYEEEE. CDR3 amino acids: CASSSPTSGTYNEQLL.

In its sample, this clonotype was seen a few times. The chain joins TRBV3-1 to TRBJ2-3; a weak D match, TRBD2 (6 bases). Looked up from germline, CDR1 is LGHDT and CDR2 is YNNKEL (reference sequence). Trimming took 4 bases from V and 1 from J, leaving 9 bases between them. This CDR3 is 14 amino acids long. The CDR3 DNA follows: TGTGCCAGCAGCCCCTGGGAGGGCACAGATACGCAGTATTTT. Protein: CASSPWEGTDTQYF.

This clonotype was recorded at least ten times. The chain combines TRBV20-1 with TRBJ1-5, with D tentatively TRBD1 (5 bases). This CDR3 comprises 13 residues. The germline gives CDR1 DFQATT, CDR2 SNEGSKA (reference sequence). Trimming cost V 3 bases and J 5 bases, with 11 bases left between them. This chain's CDR3 is CSASMGGDQPQHF. The CDR3 bases are TGCAGTGCTAGTATGGGGGGTGATCAGCCCCAGCATTTT.

The table lists this clonotype with a few counts. This chain uses TRBV9 with TRBJ1-4, with D uncertain. Between the trimmed V and J ends, which lost 0 bases and 2 bases, there was a span of 5 bases. The CDR3 consists of 14 residues. Germline V CDR1 and CDR2: SGDLS, YYNGEE. CDR3 sequence (DNA): TGTGCCAGCAGCGTAGGAGGGACTAATGAAAAACTGTTTTTT. Translated, it gives CASSVGGTNEKLFF. Based on the CDR3 plus reference TRBV9 and TRBJ1-4, the full variable domain is DSGVTQTPKHLITATGQRVTLRCSPRSGDLSVYWYQQSLDQGLQFLIQYYNGEERAKGNILERFSAQQFPDLHSELNLSSLELGDSALYFCASSVGGTNEKLFFGSGTQLSVL.

This clonotype has at least ten counts. The chain carries TRBV7-2 and TRBJ2-1; D not certain. Trimming cost V 7 bases and J 5 bases, with 27 bases left between them. Germline V gives CDR1 SGHTA, CDR2 FQGNSA. CDR3 length equals 18 residues. The CDR3 region is CASIPSILSSSINNEQFF. In DNA form, the CDR3 reads TGTGCCAGCATTCCCTCTATACTTAGCTCCTCTATAAACAATGAGCAGTTCTTC.

This clonotype was counted many times. The chain recombines TRBV20-1 with TRBJ1-5; possible D gene TRBD1, 5 bases. This CDR3 has 10 amino acids. V lost 6 bases and J lost 8, with 8 bases in between. The germline CDR1 and CDR2 sequences are DFQATT and SNEGSKA (reference sequence). CDR3 nucleotides: TGCAGTGCGGGGGTTGAGCCCCAGCATTTT. As protein: CSAGVEPQHF.

This clonotype appeared many times. The V gene is TRBV24-1, the J gene TRBJ2-2; tentatively, D is TRBD2 (6 bases). Trimming stripped 4 bases from V and 2 bases from J, with 10 bases between. CDR1 is KGHDR, CDR2 SFDVKD, per germline. This CDR3 has 15 amino acids. The chain's CDR3 is CATSEAGTNTGELFF. CDR3 coding DNA: TGTGCCACCAGTGAAGCCGGGACTAACACCGGGGAGCTGTTTTTT.

The V and J genes are TRBV6-1 and TRBJ1-6; no clear D. The CDR3 is made up of 14 amino acids. The germline gives CDR1 MNHNS, CDR2 SASEGT. The V and J ends lost 2 bases and 8 bases respectively, with 10 bases between them. The CDR3 reads CASSERRTDSPLHF. The CDR3 nucleotides are TGTGCCAGCAGTGAAAGACGGACCGATTCACCCCTCCACTTT.

This clonotype was counted a few times. V and J are TRBV7-6 and TRBJ2-3, with D perhaps matching TRBD1 (5 bases). Trimming removed 3 bases from V and 6 bases from J, with 13 bases in between. The CDR3 totals 14 residues. Looked up from germline, CDR1 is SGHVS and CDR2 is FNYEAQ. The CDR3 bases are TGTGCCAGCAGCTTCAGGGTTATAGGTGATACGCAGTATTTT. Protein: CASSFRVIGDTQYF.

This clonotype was recorded at least ten times. CDR3 in DNA: TGTGCCAGCAGCCAAACAGGGCTGGGTGGCTACACCTTC. It translates to CASSQTGLGGYTF. The rearrangement joins TRBV3-1 to TRBJ1-2, with D perhaps matching TRBD1 (6 bases). Trimming removed 2 bases from V and 7 bases from J, with 11 bases in between. CDR3 length equals 13 residues. Germline CDR1 LGHDT, CDR2 YNNKEL (reference sequence).

This clonotype came up a few times. The rearrangement uses TRBV7-9 and TRBJ2-7, with 7 bases fitting TRBD2. Trimming at V came to 4 bases and at J to 2 bases, leaving 11 bases not matched to a gene. Germline CDR1 and CDR2: SEHNR and FQNEAQ (reference sequence). This CDR3 spans 16 amino acids. The CDR3 coding sequence is TGTGCCAGCAGCTCGGCGCGGGGGACTTCAACCTACGAGCAGTACTTC. Its protein product is CASSSARGTSTYEQYF.

The chain recombines TRBV20-1 with TRBJ2-5; D is ambiguous. Germline V gene data show CDR1 as DFQATT and CDR2 as SNEGSKA (reference sequence). V was cut by 1 base and J by 1 base, with 13 bases left in between. CDR3 length: 15 amino acids. The CDR3 sequence: CSARAFGATQETQYF. CDR3 DNA: TGCAGTGCTAGAGCTTTCGGAGCTACCCAAGAGACCCAGTACTTC.

This clonotype has a count of ten or more. This rearrangement joins TRBV6-1 to TRBJ1-4, with a tentative D call TRBD1 (5 bases). Germline V gene lookup returns CDR1 MNHNS and CDR2 SASEGT. Trimming removed 6 bases at V and 2 bases at J, with 10 bases between. The CDR3 is made up of 14 amino acids. The CDR3 protein is CASRVGDTNEKLFF. The CDR3 region has the DNA TGTGCCAGCAGGGTTGGGGACACTAATGAAAAACTGTTTTTT.

This clonotype was counted many times. The chain carries TRBV7-6 and TRBJ2-5; TRBD2 might be the D (5 bases). The CDR3 has 13 amino acids. Trimming removed 7 bases from V and 4 bases from J, with 13 bases in between. Looked up from germline, CDR1 is SGHVS and CDR2 is FNYEAQ. The CDR3 loop is CASTTVRGETQYF. The CDR3 DNA reads TGTGCCAGCACGACGGTACGGGGAGAGACCCAGTACTTC.

This clonotype was detected a few times. The CDR3 DNA reads as TGCAGCGTTGACGACAGCTCGGGTACGCAGTATTTT. Its translation is CSVDDSSGTQYF. The chain uses TRBV29-1 and TRBJ2-3, with a weak D call TRBD1 (5 bases). Trimming left V 3 bases short and J 8 bases short, with 12 bases between. Germline values: CDR1 SQVTM, CDR2 ANQGSEA. The CDR3 loop spans 12 amino acids.

J is TRBJ1-3 and V is TRBV11-2, with D possibly being TRBD1 (5 bases). Germline V gives CDR1 SGHAT, CDR2 FQNNGV. The CDR3 extends over 13 amino acids. V was clipped by 11 bases and J by 0 bases, with 11 bases between them. CDR3 nucleotide sequence: TGTGCCTTCAGCAGGGACTCTGGAAACACCATATATTTT. Its protein is CAFSRDSGNTIYF.

This clonotype was counted only a few times. The chain couples TRBV5-8 to TRBJ2-3; D may be TRBD2 (5 bases). The CDR3 has 14 residues. Looked up from germline, CDR1 is SGHTS and CDR2 is YDEGEE. The V end was cut by 2 bases, the J end by 5 bases, with 12 bases between. CDR3 DNA sequence: TGTGCCAGCAGCTTAGTCTATGAGGGAGATACGCAGTATTTT. It codes for CASSLVYEGDTQYF.

This clonotype has a count of ten or more. V is TRBV6-1 and J is TRBJ2-3, with a weak D call TRBD2 (6 bases). Trimming shortened V by 1 base and J by 4 bases, and 9 bases separated the two germline ends. CDR1 MNHNS and CDR2 SASEGT come from the germline V gene. CDR3 length: 14 residues. The CDR3 DNA sequence: TGTGCCAGCAGTGAAGGCCGGGACTCAGATACGCAGTATTTT. Its translation is CASSEGRDSDTQYF.

This clonotype has a handful of counts. The chain couples TRBV6-2 or TRBV6-3 to TRBJ2-5; D unclear. The CDR3 is made up of 13 amino acids. Germline V gives CDR1 MNHEY, CDR2 SVGEGT. V gave up 6 bases and J gave up 3 bases, with 11 bases separating them. The CDR3 DNA reads as TGTGCCAGCAGGAAAAGTGGAAAAGAGACCCAGTACTTC. Amino acids: CASRKSGKETQYF.

The rearrangement links TRBV3-1 to TRBJ2-1, with 8 nucleotides matching TRBD1. Germline V gene lookup returns CDR1 LGHDT and CDR2 YNNKEL (reference sequence). CDR3 length equals 15 residues. J was trimmed by 4 bases and V by 1 base; bases with no gene match: 3. The CDR3 region has the DNA TGTGCCAGCAGCCAAGCCGGGACAGGATACAATGAGCAGTTCTTC. This translates into CASSQAGTGYNEQFF.

This clonotype appeared many times. The V call is TRBV11-2, the J call TRBJ2-1, with TRBD2 identical over 8 bases. Germline CDR1 and CDR2: SGHAT and FQNNGV. CDR3 length: 20 amino acids. The ends lost 3 bases at V and 2 bases at J; junction bases unmatched: 18. The CDR3 sequence: CASSFPGSRRSGDTYNEQFF. CDR3 nucleotide sequence: TGTGCCAGCAGCTTCCCTGGGAGCCGACGTAGCGGGGATACCTACAATGAGCAGTTCTTC.